The present T cell receptor (beta chain) was sequenced within a study of T cell repertoires in cytomegalovirus infection. Using its own MiXCR run on the reads, TCRdb lists one record per CDR3 protein. The sample has roughly 200,000 distinct CDR3 sequences, approximately 18% seen once; the top ten hold approximately 25%. Germline CDR1 WSHSY, CDR2 SAAADI. This CDR3 has 14 amino acids. The V gene end was trimmed by 6 bases and the J gene end by 5 bases; junction bases not matched to a gene: 4. This clonotype was counted only a few times. Sequencing input: CD8+ T cells from PBMCs. This clonotype was sampled from a human donor in good health (CMV status not recorded). Some clones in this sample may be carry-over from other donors' samples. This chain joins TRBV10-2 and TRBJ2-5; 12 bases fit TRBD2. In DNA form, the CDR3 reads TGCGCCAGCAGGTCTAGCGGGGGGGCTGAGACCCAGTACTTC. It translates to CASRSSGGAETQYF.